This T cell receptor (beta chain) was identified during a study of vaccination and CD4 T cells after COVID-19. In regard to this clonotype: Its antigen remains unknown.

Documented treatment: 10-day PBMC culture with coronavirus spike peptide pools or control peptides (ViraFEST assay). At the Johns Hopkins FTIC core, DNA taken from cultured CD4+ T cells was sequenced by way of the Oncomine TCR Beta short-read assay. TCRdb itself ran the PCR reads through MiXCR, one entry per CDR3 protein. The profile shows 15,000 or so distinct CDR3 sequences, around half of them singletons. The CDR3 loop spans 15 amino acids. Germline CDR1 and CDR2: ENHRY and SYGVKD. V lost 6 bases to trimming and J lost 9 bases; unmatched junction nucleotides: 9. The sequence was obtained from a human donor who had recovered from COVID-19. This chain connects TRBV10-3 to TRBJ1-6; 9 bases match TRBD1. Sequencing input: CD4+ T cells from blood, cultured in vitro. CDR3: CAISRDRAGSSPLHF. DNA for the CDR3: TGTGCCATCAGCAGGGACAGGGCGGGTAGTTCACCCCTCCACTTT.